The 30 T cell receptor beta chains in this list originate from one sample, sequenced in a study of T cells after yellow fever vaccination. TCRdb passed the 5' RACE reads through MiXCR, listing each CDR3 protein once. The table records approximately 550,000 distinct CDR3 sequences, under 25% of them present only once. The sequencing here drew on PBMCs, taken 15 days after the yellow fever booster vaccination. The receptors come from a man under 40 who received the YFV17D yellow fever vaccine.

The gene calls are TRBV12-3 or TRBV12-4 and TRBJ2-1; a weak D match, TRBD2 (6 bases). Trimming pared 3 bases from V and 7 bases from J, leaving 16 bases between. CDR3 size: 15 residues. CDR3: CASSFWGTAGNEQFF. DNA for the CDR3: TGTGCCAGCAGTTTCTGGGGGACCGCGGGGAATGAGCAGTTCTTC.

The chain carries TRBV5-5 and TRBJ2-3, with 8 bases that match TRBD2. CDR1 is SGHKS, CDR2 YYEKEE, per germline (reference sequence). CDR3 size: 12 residues. J was trimmed by 10 bases and V by 1 base; bases with no gene match: 2. The CDR3: CASSLREGPQYF. CDR3 sequence (DNA): TGTGCCAGCAGCTTGCGGGAGGGGCCGCAGTATTTT.

The V gene is TRBV12-3 or TRBV12-4, the J gene TRBJ1-5; D is uncertain. V was shortened by 5 bases and J by 6 bases, with 14 bases between the two germline ends. CDR3 length equals 14 residues. This chain's CDR3 is CASSPRMQAQPQHF. The CDR3 coding sequence is TGTGCCAGCAGTCCCCGAATGCAGGCTCAGCCCCAGCATTTT.

The CDR3 loop is CASSAQPGTGDEQYF. CDR3 nucleotide sequence: TGTGCCAGCAGCGCACAACCCGGGACAGGGGACGAGCAGTACTTC. V usage is TRBV7-2 and J usage is TRBJ2-7, with 10 bases identical to TRBD1. V lost 5 bases and J lost 5; bases outside the gene matches: 9. CDR3 size: 15 residues. CDR1 is SGHTA and CDR2 is FQGNSA in the germline V gene. Full variable domain (outside the CDR3, taken from reference TRBV7-2 and TRBJ2-7): GAGVSQSPSNKVTEKGKDVELRCDPISGHTALYWYRQSLGQGLEFLIYFQGNSAPDKSGLPSDRFSAERTGGSVSTLTIQRTQQEDSAVYLCASSAQPGTGDEQYFGPGTRLTVT.

The chain is built from TRBV18 and TRBJ1-1, with no clear D. V gave up 4 bases and J gave up 3 bases, with 12 bases separating them. The CDR3 contains 14 residues. From germline, CDR1 is KGHSH and CDR2 LQKENI. CDR3 sequence reads: CASSRRRLDTEAFF. CDR3 DNA: TGTGCCAGCTCACGGCGGCGCTTGGACACTGAAGCTTTCTTT.

The chain combines TRBV10-3 with TRBJ1-5; possibly TRBD1 for D (6 bases). CDR1 ENHRY and CDR2 SYGVKD come from the germline V gene. V was pared by 7 bases and J by 2 bases, with 9 bases between. This CDR3 is 13 amino acids long. This CDR3 reads CAIKQGGNQPQHF. In DNA, the CDR3 is TGTGCCATCAAACAGGGCGGCAATCAGCCCCAGCATTTT.

This clonotype was counted a few times. The rearrangement uses TRBV12-3 or TRBV12-4 and TRBJ2-1; D remains unclear. V was pared by 0 bases and J by 6 bases, with 9 bases between. This CDR3 has 14 amino acids. The CDR3 region has the DNA TGTGCCAGCAGTTTAGCGGGCCTGGTCAATGAGCAGTTCTTC. This encodes CASSLAGLVNEQFF.

This clonotype was observed many times. The chain employs TRBV20-1 and TRBJ1-2; D gene ambiguous. V dropped 4 bases and J dropped 7 bases, with 22 bases sitting between them. Germline loops: CDR1 DFQATT, CDR2 SNEGSKA (reference sequence). The CDR3 has 15 residues. The CDR3: CSAIDPYRSPGGYTF. The CDR3 nucleotides are TGCAGTGCTATAGACCCATACAGATCTCCCGGTGGCTACACCTTC.

This clonotype was seen more than once but under ten times. The V gene is TRBV7-2, the J gene TRBJ2-7, with 12 bases lining up with TRBD2. The junction had 10 bases not matched to a gene; V was cut back by 1 base and J by 6 bases. CDR1 and CDR2 (germline): SGHTA, FQGNSA. This CDR3 comprises 17 residues. The CDR3 DNA sequence: TGTGCCAGCAGCTTAGTTCCTAGCGGGAGGGCTGGTAGCGAGCAGTACTTC. Translated, it gives CASSLVPSGRAGSEQYF.

The chain has TRBV7-9 and TRBJ2-3, with TRBD2 matching over 9 bases. Germline CDR1 and CDR2: SEHNR and FQNEAQ (reference sequence). The CDR3 runs to 15 residues. Trimming cost V 1 base and J 5 bases; bases outside gene matches: 4. CDR3 nucleotides: TGTGCCAGCAGCTTAGAAAGAGCGGGAGGAGATACGCAGTATTTT. Its translation is CASSLERAGGDTQYF.

In its sample, this clonotype was seen a few times. The gene calls are TRBV20-1 and TRBJ1-1; D possibly corresponds to TRBD1 (5 bases). Germline values: CDR1 DFQATT, CDR2 SNEGSKA (reference sequence). The CDR3 has 11 residues. The CDR3 sequence: CSAGVRAEAFF. CDR3 sequence (DNA): TGCAGCGCGGGGGTAAGGGCTGAAGCTTTCTTT.

The rearrangement joins TRBV10-2 to TRBJ1-1; D not certain. Germline V CDR1 and CDR2: WSHSY, SAAADI. The CDR3 covers 14 residues. V gave up 0 bases and J gave up 4 bases, with 9 bases separating them. CDR3 in amino acids: CASSESMYVTEAFF. The CDR3 region has the DNA TGCGCCAGCAGTGAGTCGATGTATGTCACTGAAGCTTTCTTT.

The CDR3 bases are TGTGCCAGCAGCTTAGGACGGGATGGCTACACCTTC. Residues: CASSLGRDGYTF. The rearrangement uses TRBV7-8 and TRBJ1-2; D ambiguous. The germline V gene has CDR1 SGHVS and CDR2 FQNEAQ. V was shortened by 1 base and J by 6 bases, with 6 bases between the two germline ends. This CDR3 spans 12 amino acids. Complete variable domain (other parts from reference TRBV7-8 and TRBJ1-2): GAGVSQSPRYKVAKRGQDVALRCDPISGHVSLFWYQQALGQGPEFLTYFQNEAQLDKSGLPSDRFFAERPEGSVSTLKIQRTQQEDSAVYLCASSLGRDGYTFGSGTRLTVV.

This clonotype was counted a few times. The chain employs TRBV12-3 or TRBV12-4 and TRBJ1-1, with D possibly matching TRBD1 (5 bases). V dropped 7 bases and J dropped 0 bases, with 9 bases sitting between them. The CDR3 has 13 residues. This CDR3 is CASTDRLNTEAFF. The CDR3 DNA reads as TGTGCCAGCACCGACAGACTGAACACTGAAGCTTTCTTT.

This clonotype was detected only a few times. The conserved phenylalanine or tryptophan normally closing the CDR3 is absent here, so this likely arose from a read error. The limits of the CDR3 on the DNA are not certain, so only TCRdb's listed CDR3 is given. The chain carries TRBV10-3 and TRBJ2-7; the table calls TRBD1, which could not be checked here. Germline V CDR1 and CDR2: ENHRY, SYGVKD. The CDR3 spans 10 residues, counting both ends. CDR3 sequence: CAISESDRGN.

The chain is built from TRBV28 and TRBJ1-5; TRBD1 is a possible D gene (6 bases). Trimming removed 6 bases from V and 5 bases from J, with 8 bases in between. This CDR3 is 12 amino acids long. Germline CDR1 is MDHEN and CDR2 is SYDVKM. CDR3 DNA sequence: TGTGCCAGCAGCGCAGGGGATCAGCCCCAGCATTTT. It yields the protein CASSAGDQPQHF.

This clonotype turned up a few times. The rearrangement joins TRBV19 to TRBJ1-1; 7 bases match TRBD1. V lost 9 bases and J lost 5; bases outside the gene matches: 9. Germline CDR1 is LNHDA and CDR2 is SQIVND (reference sequence). This CDR3 has 13 amino acids. CDR3: CASLKTGSTEAFF. The CDR3 region has the DNA TGTGCCAGCCTAAAGACAGGGTCGACTGAAGCTTTCTTT.

The CDR3 region has the DNA TGTGCCAGCAGGTCGGGGGGCCTTAACACCGGGGAGCTGTTTTTT. Translated: CASRSGGLNTGELFF. The V call is TRBV7-9, the J call TRBJ2-2, with D perhaps matching TRBD2 (7 bases). Deletions cut 6 bases from V and 2 bases from J, with 13 bases between. Germline lookup yields CDR1 SEHNR and CDR2 FQNEAQ (reference sequence). CDR3 length equals 15 residues. Drawing the rest from reference TRBV7-9 and TRBJ2-2, the complete variable domain is DTGVSQNPRHKITKRGQNVTFRCDPISEHNRLYWYRQTLGQGPEFLTYFQNEAQLEKSRLLSDRFSAERPKGSFSTLEIQRTEQGDSAMYLCASRSGGLNTGELFFGEGSRLTVL.

This chain links TRBV5-1 with TRBJ1-6; 7 bases align to TRBD1. V trimming: 5 bases; J trimming: 8 bases; junction bases outside the gene matches: 10. Germline CDR1 SGHRS, CDR2 YFSETQ. This CDR3 is built from 15 residues. CDR3 in DNA: TGCGCCAGCAGTCCGGACAGGACACTTGATTCACCCCTCCACTTT. This encodes CASSPDRTLDSPLHF.

This clonotype was observed a few times. The chain links TRBV12-3 or TRBV12-4 to TRBJ2-2; TRBD2 aligns across 7 bases. CDR3 length: 14 amino acids. The ends lost 5 bases at V and 6 bases at J; junction bases unmatched: 6. The CDR3 DNA is TGTGCCAGCAGTCAGGGACTAAACTCCGGGGAGCTGTTTTTT. Translated, it gives CASSQGLNSGELFF.

This clonotype turned up a few times. The V gene is TRBV7-2, the J gene TRBJ1-1; D perhaps matches TRBD1 (5 bases). The CDR3 length is 15 residues. CDR1 is SGHTA and CDR2 is FQGNSA in the germline V gene. V shed 5 bases and J shed 4 bases, with 17 bases lying between them. The DNA of the CDR3 is TGTGCCAGCAGCCGCGGCGGGGCGGGCCTCACTGAAGCTTTCTTT. Translation gives CASSRGGAGLTEAFF.

This clonotype was observed a handful of times. V and J are TRBV29-1 and TRBJ1-2; no clear D gene. Germline V gene lookup returns CDR1 SQVTM and CDR2 ANQGSEA. V was cut by 5 bases and J by 2 bases, with 9 bases left in between. CDR3 length: 12 amino acids. CDR3 residues: CSVLTGNYGYTF. CDR3 DNA: TGCAGCGTTTTAACCGGAAACTATGGCTACACCTTC.

V and J are TRBV12-3 or TRBV12-4 and TRBJ2-3; tentative D call: TRBD1 (6 bases). With 1 base removed from V and 3 bases from J, the gap between germline ends came to 14 bases. CDR3 length equals 16 residues. CDR3 sequence: CASSLGGGRLTDTQYF. CDR3 sequence (DNA): TGTGCCAGCAGTTTAGGAGGGGGTCGCTTAACAGATACGCAGTATTTT.

DNA of the CDR3: TGTGCCAGCAGACGTCAGGGGCGCAATAATCTTCGCCACGAGCAGTACTTC. Translation: CASRRQGRNNLRHEQYF. This chain connects TRBV5-5 to TRBJ2-7; tentative D call: TRBD1 (6 bases). CDR1 and CDR2 from the germline V gene are SGHKS and YYEKEE (reference sequence). V lost 5 bases, J lost 5 bases, and 26 bases lay in between. The CDR3 is made up of 17 amino acids.

This clonotype turned up a few times. The V gene is TRBV4-3, the J gene TRBJ1-6, with a possible D match to TRBD1 (5 bases). The ends were cut back, 0 bases at V and 7 bases at J, with 13 bases in the middle. The CDR3 is 16 amino acids. Germline CDR1 reads LGHNA; CDR2 reads YSLEER. CDR3 in amino acids: CASSQDGGAGNSPLHF. Here the CDR3 DNA reads TGCGCCAGCAGCCAAGATGGAGGGGCCGGGAATTCACCCCTCCACTTT.

V gene TRBV10-3 combines with J gene TRBJ2-2, with D unclear. The ends were cut back, 2 bases at V and 1 base at J, with 8 bases in the middle. The germline gives CDR1 ENHRY, CDR2 SYGVKD. This CDR3 comprises 15 residues. CDR3 loop: CAISEEAWNTGELFF. Here the CDR3 DNA reads TGTGCCATCAGTGAGGAGGCGTGGAACACCGGGGAGCTGTTTTTT.

This clonotype was detected a few times. The rearrangement joins TRBV28 to TRBJ2-1; unclear D gene. Germline CDR1 is MDHEN and CDR2 is SYDVKM. The CDR3 spans 13 residues. The V gene lost 7 bases and the J gene lost 9 bases, with 16 bases spanning the gap. The CDR3 reads CASTVSPPGEQFF. DNA of the CDR3: TGTGCCAGCACCGTCTCCCCTCCCGGTGAGCAGTTCTTC. Full variable domain (remainder filled in from reference TRBV28 and TRBJ2-1): DVKVTQSSRYLVKRTGEKVFLECVQDMDHENMFWYRQDPGLGLRLIYFSYDVKMKEKGDIPEGYSVSREKKERFSLILESASTNQTSMYLCASTVSPPGEQFFGPGTRLTVL.

This clonotype was detected a few times. This chain joins TRBV9 and TRBJ2-1; TRBD2 matches at 9 bases. V shed 4 bases and J 7 bases; nucleotides not matched to a gene: 9. This CDR3 region has 15 residues. Germline CDR1 is SGDLS and CDR2 is YYNGEE. The CDR3 bases are TGTGCCAGCAGCCCCCGGCAGCGGGAGGCAAATGAGCAGTTCTTC. Translation gives CASSPRQREANEQFF. The whole variable domain, remainder taken from reference TRBV9 and TRBJ2-1, is DSGVTQTPKHLITATGQRVTLRCSPRSGDLSVYWYQQSLDQGLQFLIQYYNGEERAKGNILERFSAQQFPDLHSELNLSSLELGDSALYFCASSPRQREANEQFFGPGTRLTVL.

The V call is TRBV24-1, the J call TRBJ2-6; 7 nucleotides align to TRBD1. The V gene's germline CDR1 is KGHDR and CDR2 SFDVKD. After removal of 2 bases from V and 0 bases from J, the junction contained 6 bases not matched to a gene. CDR3 size: 18 residues. CDR3 residues: CATSDSQGEGSGANVLTF. The CDR3 region has the DNA TGTGCCACCAGTGATTCGCAGGGGGAAGGCTCTGGGGCCAACGTCCTGACTTTC.

This clonotype was picked up a small number of times. The chain uses TRBV7-8 and TRBJ2-4; 7 bases match TRBD1. The trim removed 5 bases at V and 7 bases at J, leaving 5 bases unmatched. The germline CDR1 and CDR2 sequences are SGHVS and FQNEAQ. The CDR3 covers 13 residues. CDR3 in amino acids: CASSPQQGNIQYF. The CDR3 DNA reads as TGTGCCAGCAGCCCCCAACAGGGGAACATTCAGTACTTC. The full variable domain, rest sourced from reference TRBV7-8 and TRBJ2-4, is GAGVSQSPRYKVAKRGQDVALRCDPISGHVSLFWYQQALGQGPEFLTYFQNEAQLDKSGLPSDRFFAERPEGSVSTLKIQRTQQEDSAVYLCASSPQQGNIQYFGAGTRLSVL.